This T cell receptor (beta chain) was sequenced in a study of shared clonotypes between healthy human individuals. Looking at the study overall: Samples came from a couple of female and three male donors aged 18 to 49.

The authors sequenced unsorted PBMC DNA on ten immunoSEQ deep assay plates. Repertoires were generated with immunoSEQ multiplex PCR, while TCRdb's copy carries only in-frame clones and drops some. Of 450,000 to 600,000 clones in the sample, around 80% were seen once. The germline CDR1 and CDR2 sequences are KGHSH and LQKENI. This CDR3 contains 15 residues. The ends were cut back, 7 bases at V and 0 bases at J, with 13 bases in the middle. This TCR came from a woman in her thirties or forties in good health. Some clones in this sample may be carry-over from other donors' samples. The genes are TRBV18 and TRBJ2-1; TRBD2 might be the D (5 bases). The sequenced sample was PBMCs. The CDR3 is CASCPGLDSYNEQFF. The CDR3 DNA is TGTGCCAGCTGTCCTGGACTCGACTCCTACAATGAGCAGTTCTTC.